This T cell receptor beta chain originates from a study of beta chain features in type 1 diabetes. The wider study: Sorted cells, 107,917,701 in number, were examined across all samples. Regarding the study as a whole: Here, the possible influence of HLA type (on TCRB rearrangement) remained unresolved.

The investigators reverse transcribed all of the isolated RNA, so they sequenced expressed TCRB transcripts. Samples of naive, central memory and regulatory T cells yielded a mean of approximately 3.9 million reads. The protocol was immunoSEQ multiplex PCR, while the TCRdb copy is restricted to in-frame clones and leaves out a portion. The table lists about 180,000 clones, more than 10% of them singletons. The authors sorted CD4+ naive, central memory, regulatory and stem cell-like memory cells via CD45RO/CCR7/CD25/CD127/CD95/CD27. V was clipped by 11 bases and J by 2 bases, with 15 bases between them. This CDR3 spans 13 amino acids. Germline CDR1 ENHRY, CDR2 SYGVKD. This clone was counted between two and nine times. Its antigen remains unidentified.

The clonotype comes from a woman aged 18-35 years in good health. Specimen: central memory CD4+ T cells from blood. This sequence joins TRBV10-3 and TRBJ1-2; maybe TRBD1 (6 bases). This CDR3 is CAVRDTANYGYTF. The CDR3 bases are TGTGCCGTAAGGGACACAGCCAACTATGGCTACACCTTC.